A single sample is the source of the 6 T cell receptor beta chains below, sequenced in a study of cytomegalovirus exposure and HLA in healthy donors. PCR employed 60 Vbeta and 13 Jbeta primers. Generated by immunoSEQ multiplex PCR, the TCRdb table keeps only in-frame clones and is missing some. In total, the table holds 180,000 or so clones. Sequenced: PBMCs. The receptors stem from a young woman in good health and CMV-seropositive.

This sequence joins TRBV4-1 and TRBJ2-7; 8 bases fit TRBD2. V shed 4 bases, J shed 2 bases, and the junction held 7 bases outside the gene matches. The length of the CDR3 is 15 residues. Germline values: CDR1 MGHRA, CDR2 YSYEKL. CDR3 nucleotide sequence: TGCGCCAGCAGCCTCAGGGTAGCGGGAACCTACGAGCAGTACTTC. Translation: CASSLRVAGTYEQYF.

V and J are TRBV30 and TRBJ2-5, with TRBD2 matching 7 bases. The CDR3 consists of 15 residues. CDR1 is GTSNPN and CDR2 is SVGIG in the germline V gene (reference sequence). Trimming removed 5 bases from V and 0 bases from J; junction bases left unmatched: 9. This CDR3 reads CAWERAGLYQETQYF. In DNA, the CDR3 is TGTGCCTGGGAGAGAGCGGGACTGTACCAAGAGACCCAGTACTTC.

V is TRBV7-2 and J is TRBJ1-2, with D uncertain. Per the germline V gene, CDR1 is SGHTA and CDR2 is FQGNSA. The V gene lost 6 bases and the J gene lost 4 bases, with 9 bases spanning the gap. CDR3 length equals 12 residues. The CDR3 coding sequence is TGTGCCAGCAGTCTAGCAGGCTATGGCTACACCTTC. It codes for CASSLAGYGYTF.

The chain carries TRBV6-4 and TRBJ1-2; D gene unclear. CDR3 length: 13 residues. Germline CDR1 MRHNA, CDR2 SNTAGT. With 3 bases removed from V and 7 bases from J, the gap between germline ends came to 12 bases. Here the CDR3 DNA reads TGTGCCAGCAGTGAACGACGGGTGAGTGGCTACACCTTC. It codes for CASSERRVSGYTF.

This CDR3 reads CASSPGGPGGRGNQPQHF. Written as DNA, the CDR3 is TGTGCCAGCAGCCCCGGTGGTCCGGGCGGCAGGGGCAATCAGCCCCAGCATTTT. The chain has TRBV7-3 and TRBJ1-5, with D possibly matching TRBD1 (5 bases). The CDR3 spans 18 residues. CDR1 is SGHTA, CDR2 FQGTGA, per germline. The V and J ends lost 5 bases and 2 bases respectively, with 22 bases between them.

The J gene is TRBJ2-1, the V gene TRBV19; 8 nucleotides match TRBD2. With 6 bases clipped from V and 0 bases from J, the junction kept 4 bases outside the gene matches. The CDR3 covers 15 residues. CDR1 is LNHDA, CDR2 SQIVND, per germline (reference sequence). CDR3 in DNA: TGTGCCAGTAGACTAGCGGACTCCTCCTACAATGAGCAGTTCTTC. Protein sequence: CASRLADSSYNEQFF.